This T cell receptor beta chain was recorded in a study of neurological immune-mediated disorders. Germline loops: CDR1 SQVTM, CDR2 ANQGSEA. The V gene lost 2 bases and the J gene lost 4 bases, with 7 bases spanning the gap. This CDR3 is built from 12 residues. TCRdb fed the 5' RACE reads into MiXCR, producing one record per CDR3 protein. The table lists some 60,000 distinct CDR3 sequences, 4.5% to 5.5% of them singletons, with 3% to 4% in the top ten. In its sample, this clonotype was seen many times. Sequencing was performed on PBMCs. V and J are TRBV29-1 and TRBJ2-3; a possible D gene is TRBD1 (5 bases). This sequence was found in a woman aged 50 to 60 with multiple sclerosis. The CDR3 region has the DNA TGCAGCGTTGAACAGGGCGCAGATACGCAGTATTTT. It codes for CSVEQGADTQYF.